This T cell receptor beta chain was sequenced during a study of cytomegalovirus exposure and HLA in healthy donors. The study ran its PCR with 60 Vbeta and 13 Jbeta primers. Generated by immunoSEQ multiplex PCR, the TCRdb table keeps only in-frame clones and is missing some. This table holds some 200,000 clones, 84% found once. The TCR was taken from a woman aged 45 to 65 in good health and CMV-seropositive. Material: PBMCs.

The DNA of the CDR3 is TGCGCCAGCAGCGTACAGGGGGCTCGGGGCTACACCTTC. Its protein product is CASSVQGARGYTF. The genes are TRBV5-1 and TRBJ1-2; 9 bases line up with TRBD1. The CDR3 loop spans 13 amino acids. The germline gives CDR1 SGHRS, CDR2 YFSETQ. Germline trimming cut 4 bases from V and 8 bases from J; bases unmatched to any gene: 6. Full variable domain (missing parts from reference TRBV5-1 and TRBJ1-2): KAGVTQTPRYLIKTRGQQVTLSCSPISGHRSVSWYQQTPGQGLQFLFEYFSETQRNKGNFPGRFSGRQFSNSRSEMNVSTLELGDSALYLCASSVQGARGYTFGSGTRLTVV.